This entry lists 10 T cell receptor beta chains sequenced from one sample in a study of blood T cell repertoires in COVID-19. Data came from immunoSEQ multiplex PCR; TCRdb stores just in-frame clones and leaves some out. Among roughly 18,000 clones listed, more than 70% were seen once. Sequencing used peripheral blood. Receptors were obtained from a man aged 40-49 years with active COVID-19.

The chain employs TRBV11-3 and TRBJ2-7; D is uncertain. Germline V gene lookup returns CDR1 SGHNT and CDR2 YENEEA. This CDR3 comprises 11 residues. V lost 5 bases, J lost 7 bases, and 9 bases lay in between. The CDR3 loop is CASSRGGEQYF. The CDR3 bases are TGTGCCAGCAGCCGCGGTGGGGAGCAGTACTTC.

The CDR3 region has the DNA TGTGCCAGCAGCTTAGCGGCCTTCGGGACAGGAGGCTACACCTTC. This gives the protein CASSLAAFGTGGYTF. The chain recombines TRBV7-8 with TRBJ1-2, with 8 bases aligning to TRBD1. The CDR3 runs 15 residues. The trim removed 0 bases at V and 8 bases at J, leaving 8 bases unmatched. Germline CDR1 and CDR2: SGHVS and FQNEAQ.

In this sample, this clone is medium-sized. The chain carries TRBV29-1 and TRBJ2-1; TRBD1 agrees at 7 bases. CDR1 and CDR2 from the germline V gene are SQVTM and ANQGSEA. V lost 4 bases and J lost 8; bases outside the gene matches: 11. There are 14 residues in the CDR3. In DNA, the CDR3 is TGCAGCGTTGCAGGGGGACACCTAACCGATGAGCAGTTCTTC. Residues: CSVAGGHLTDEQFF.

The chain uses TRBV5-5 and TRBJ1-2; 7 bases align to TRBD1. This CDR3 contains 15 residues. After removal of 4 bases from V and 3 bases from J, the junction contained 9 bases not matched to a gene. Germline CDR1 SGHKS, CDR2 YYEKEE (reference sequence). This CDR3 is CASSTTTGRDYGYTF. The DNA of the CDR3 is TGTGCCAGCAGCACAACGACAGGGAGAGACTATGGCTACACCTTC.

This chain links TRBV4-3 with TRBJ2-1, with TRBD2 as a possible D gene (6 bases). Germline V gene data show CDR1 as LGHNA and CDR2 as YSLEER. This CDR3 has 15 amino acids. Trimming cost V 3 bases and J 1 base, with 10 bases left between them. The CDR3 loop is CASSQDGTSYNEQFF. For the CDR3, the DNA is TGCGCCAGCAGCCAGGACGGGACTTCCTACAATGAGCAGTTCTTC.

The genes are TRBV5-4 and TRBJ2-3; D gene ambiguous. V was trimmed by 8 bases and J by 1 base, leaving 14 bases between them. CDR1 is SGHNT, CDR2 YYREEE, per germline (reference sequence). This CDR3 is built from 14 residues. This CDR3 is CASNEERRTDTQYF. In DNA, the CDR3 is TGTGCCAGTAACGAGGAGCGCCGCACAGATACGCAGTATTTT.

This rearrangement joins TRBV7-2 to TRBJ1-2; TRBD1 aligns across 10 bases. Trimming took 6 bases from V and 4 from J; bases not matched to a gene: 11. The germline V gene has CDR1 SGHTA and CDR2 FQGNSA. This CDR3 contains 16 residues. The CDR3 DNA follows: TGTGCCAGCAGGAAGGACAGGGGGGGAAATGTCTATGGCTACACCTTC. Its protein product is CASRKDRGGNVYGYTF.

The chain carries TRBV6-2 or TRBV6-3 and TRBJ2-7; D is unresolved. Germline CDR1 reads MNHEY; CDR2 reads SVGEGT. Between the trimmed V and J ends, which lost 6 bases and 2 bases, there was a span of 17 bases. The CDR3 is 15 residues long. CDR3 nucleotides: TGTGCCAGCAGCCCAGCTTTCCTACCCCCCTACGAGCAGTACTTC. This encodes CASSPAFLPPYEQYF.

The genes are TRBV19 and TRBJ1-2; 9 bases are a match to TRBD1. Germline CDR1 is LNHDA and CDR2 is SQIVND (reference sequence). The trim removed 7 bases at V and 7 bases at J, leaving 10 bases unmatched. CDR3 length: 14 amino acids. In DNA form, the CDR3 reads TGTGCCAGTATCAAACAGGGGGCTTTGGGTGGCTACACCTTC. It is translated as CASIKQGALGGYTF. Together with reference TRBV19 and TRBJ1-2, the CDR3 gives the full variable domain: DGGITQSPKYLFRKEGQNVTLSCEQNLNHDAMYWYRQDPGQGLRLIYYSQIVNDFQKGDIAEGYSVSREKKESFPLTVTSAQKNPTAFYLCASIKQGALGGYTFGSGTRLTVV.

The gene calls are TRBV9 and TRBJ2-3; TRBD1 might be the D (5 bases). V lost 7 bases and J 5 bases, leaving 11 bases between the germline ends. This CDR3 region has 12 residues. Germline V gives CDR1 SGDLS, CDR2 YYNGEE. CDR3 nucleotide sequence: TGTGCCAGCGGGGCGGATCAAGATACGCAGTATTTT. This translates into CASGADQDTQYF.